The 29 T cell receptor beta chains below all came from one sample that was sequenced in a study of PD-1 blockade in mismatch repair-deficient tumors. Assay used: immunoSEQ multiplex PCR; TCRdb lists only in-frame clones, some missing. The data show 120,000 or so clones, about 88% seen once. Here the sequenced sample was peripheral blood, taken 44 weeks after starting pembrolizumab. These receptors were taken from an adult with mismatch repair-deficient cancer.

This chain connects TRBV27 to TRBJ2-1; 13 bases agree with TRBD2. Germline V gives CDR1 MNHEY, CDR2 SMNVEV (reference sequence). This CDR3 is built from 15 residues. The trim removed 5 bases at V and 5 bases at J, leaving 3 bases unmatched. In nucleotides, the CDR3 is TGTGCCAGCAGTCCCGGGACTAGCGGGAACAATGAGCAGTTCTTC. This translates into CASSPGTSGNNEQFF.

V gene TRBV27 combines with J gene TRBJ2-1; D tentatively fits TRBD1 or TRBD2 (5 bases each). The CDR3 is 15 amino acids. V gave up 3 bases and J gave up 2 bases, with 11 bases separating them. Germline assignment: CDR1 MNHEY and CDR2 SMNVEV (reference sequence). The CDR3 DNA follows: TGTGCCAGCAGTTTCGGGACGCTGCCCTACAATGAGCAGTTCTTC. Its translation: CASSFGTLPYNEQFF.

The chain has TRBV11-3 and TRBJ2-1, with D perhaps matching TRBD2 (6 bases). The CDR3 is made up of 14 amino acids. CDR1 and CDR2 from the germline V gene are SGHNT and YENEEA. Trimming took 0 bases from V and 5 from J, leaving 8 bases between them. CDR3 amino acids: CASSLDGGNNEQFF. CDR3 DNA sequence: TGTGCCAGCAGCTTAGATGGCGGGAACAATGAGCAGTTCTTC.

V usage is TRBV10-1 and J usage is TRBJ2-1; D not resolved. The CDR3 extends over 13 amino acids. V dropped 6 bases and J dropped 7 bases, with 13 bases sitting between them. Germline V gene data show CDR1 as WNHNN and CDR2 as SYGVQD (reference sequence). CDR3 residues: CASRGISWNEQFF. Here the CDR3 DNA reads TGCGCCAGCAGGGGTATTAGCTGGAATGAGCAGTTCTTC.

The V call is TRBV27, the J call TRBJ2-5, with D unresolved. The CDR3 sequence is 16 residues long. With 2 bases removed from V and 4 bases from J, the gap between germline ends came to 17 bases. Looked up from germline, CDR1 is MNHEY and CDR2 is SMNVEV (reference sequence). CDR3 DNA: TGTGCCAGCAGTTTACTACCCCTGGGAAGGCCAGAGACCCAGTACTTC. This codes for CASSLLPLGRPETQYF.

The chain joins TRBV2 to TRBJ2-7; no definite D call. The CDR3 is 14 residues long. CDR1 and CDR2 from the germline V gene are SNHLY and FYNNEI. V was shortened by 7 bases and J by 6 bases, with 19 bases between the two germline ends. Here the CDR3 DNA reads TGTGCCAGCACCGTCATGGGCGCAAACTCCGAGCAGTACTTC. As protein: CASTVMGANSEQYF. The entire variable domain, with the rest obtained from reference TRBV2 and TRBJ2-7, is as follows: EPEVTQTPSHQVTQMGQEVILRCVPISNHLYFYWYRQILGQKVEFLVSFYNNEISEKSEIFDDQFSVERPDGSNFTLKIRSTKLEDSAMYFCASTVMGANSEQYFGPGTRLTVT.

The chain is built from TRBV2 and TRBJ2-5; 8 bases are a match to TRBD2. V lost 6 bases and J lost 2; bases outside the gene matches: 17. The CDR3 totals 18 residues. The V gene's germline CDR1 is SNHLY and CDR2 FYNNEI. The CDR3 reads CASSVRGGRATLQETQYF. DNA for the CDR3: TGTGCCAGCAGCGTTCGGGGGGGGAGGGCCACGCTACAAGAGACCCAGTACTTC.

The chain employs TRBV19 and TRBJ2-2, with 9 nucleotides matching TRBD1. This CDR3 has 16 residues. V was pared by 6 bases and J by 0 bases, with 5 bases of the junction left unmatched. From germline, CDR1 is LNHDA and CDR2 SQIVND (reference sequence). CDR3: CASRGRQGANTGELFF. CDR3 bases: TGTGCCAGTAGAGGGAGACAGGGGGCGAACACCGGGGAGCTGTTTTTT. Filled out from reference TRBV19 and TRBJ2-2, the complete variable domain reads DGGITQSPKYLFRKEGQNVTLSCEQNLNHDAMYWYRQDPGQGLRLIYYSQIVNDFQKGDIAEGYSVSREKKESFPLTVTSAQKNPTAFYLCASRGRQGANTGELFFGEGSRLTVL.

The chain is built from TRBV30 and TRBJ2-5; 8 positions agree with TRBD2. The germline V gene has CDR1 GTSNPN and CDR2 SVGIG (reference sequence). This CDR3 comprises 13 residues. J gave up 5 bases and V 3 bases, and 5 bases lay outside the gene matches. Here the CDR3 reads CAWSNTGGETQYF. The CDR3, as DNA: TGTGCCTGGAGCAATACGGGGGGGGAGACCCAGTACTTC.

This clone was counted a few times. The CDR3 loop is CASSIDRTSGRTEVDEQFF. CDR3 DNA: TGCGCCAGCAGCATTGACCGGACTAGCGGGAGGACGGAGGTCGATGAGCAGTTCTTC. The chain links TRBV10-2 to TRBJ2-1; 14 bases align to TRBD2. Looked up from germline, CDR1 is WSHSY and CDR2 is SAAADI. With 6 bases clipped from V and 8 bases from J, the junction kept 18 bases outside the gene matches. This CDR3 comprises 19 residues.

This clone occurred once. This chain uses TRBV6-6 with TRBJ2-7; 12 bases are shared with TRBD2. The CDR3 runs to 15 residues. Trimming took 6 bases from V and 3 from J; bases not matched to a gene: 6. Germline CDR1 reads MNHNY; CDR2 reads SVGAGI (reference sequence). The CDR3 bases are TGTGCCAGCAGATCTAGCGGGAGGGCCCGCTACGAGCAGTACTTC. Translated, it gives CASRSSGRARYEQYF.

This clone was observed a handful of times. This chain connects TRBV5-1 to TRBJ2-7; 7 bases align to TRBD1. The CDR3 runs 17 residues. The trim removed 0 bases at V and 6 bases at J, leaving 15 bases unmatched. Per the germline V gene, CDR1 is SGHRS and CDR2 is YFSETQ. CDR3 DNA sequence: TGCGCCAGCAGCTTGGCCACACAGGGGACCTCATGGGGCGAGCAGTACTTC. Translated, it gives CASSLATQGTSWGEQYF.

This clone was recorded once. The chain employs TRBV10-3 and TRBJ2-1; D is possibly TRBD1 or TRBD2 (5 bases each). V lost 3 bases and J 6 bases, leaving 12 bases between the germline ends. Germline CDR1 ENHRY, CDR2 SYGVKD. The CDR3 runs 14 residues. The CDR3 here is CAISDRGGSNEQFF. In DNA, the CDR3 is TGTGCCATCAGTGATCGGGGCGGCTCCAATGAGCAGTTCTTC.

The chain uses TRBV12-5 and TRBJ2-2, with D hard to call. Germline V gives CDR1 LGHNT, CDR2 FRNRAP. This CDR3 spans 13 amino acids. Trimming took off 2 bases at V and 7 bases at J, with 8 bases between the two ends. CDR3 residues: CASGLPPGGELFF. The CDR3 bases are TGTGCTAGTGGTTTGCCTCCTGGCGGGGAGCTGTTTTTT.

The chain carries TRBV6-1 and TRBJ2-7; no clear D gene. Trimming cost V 1 base and J 4 bases, with 8 bases left between them. The CDR3 length is 13 residues. CDR1 MNHNS and CDR2 SASEGT come from the germline V gene. Written as DNA, the CDR3 is TGTGCCAGCAGTGAAGTACAACTTTACGAGCAGTACTTC. This codes for CASSEVQLYEQYF.

This CDR3 reads CASSYSRQNYEQYF. The CDR3 coding sequence is TGTGCCAGCAGTTACTCGAGACAGAACTACGAGCAGTACTTC. The rearrangement joins TRBV6-5 to TRBJ2-7, with a weak D call TRBD1 (5 bases). The CDR3 consists of 14 residues. V lost 0 bases, J lost 3 bases, and 9 bases lay in between. CDR1 is MNHEY, CDR2 SVGAGI, per germline.

The chain has TRBV4-1 and TRBJ2-7, with TRBD2 identical over 7 bases. The CDR3 runs to 16 residues. With 0 bases clipped from V and 2 bases from J, the junction kept 7 bases outside the gene matches. Germline V gene lookup returns CDR1 MGHRA and CDR2 YSYEKL. The CDR3: CASSQDPGTKTYEQYF. The CDR3 nucleotides read TGCGCCAGCAGCCAAGATCCCGGGACTAAAACCTACGAGCAGTACTTC.

The chain employs TRBV29-1 and TRBJ2-7; 7 bases are a match to TRBD1. Germline assignment: CDR1 SQVTM and CDR2 ANQGSEA. The CDR3 has 13 amino acids. With V trimmed by 4 bases and J by 1 base, 4 bases remained unmatched. CDR3 region: CSVAATGSYEQYF. CDR3 DNA sequence: TGCAGCGTTGCCGCGACAGGGTCCTACGAGCAGTACTTC.

The chain joins TRBV27 to TRBJ2-7; 13 bases match TRBD2. The J segment lost 7 bases and the V segment lost 6 bases, leaving 18 bases of the junction unmatched. Germline assignment: CDR1 MNHEY and CDR2 SMNVEV (reference sequence). The CDR3 contains 18 residues. CDR3 bases: TGTGCCAGCAGCCCAAAATGGACTAGCGGGAGCTACCTACAGGAGCAGTACTTC. It encodes CASSPKWTSGSYLQEQYF.

The chain couples TRBV13 to TRBJ2-7; 10 nucleotides agree with TRBD2. Trimming took 5 bases from V and 3 from J; bases not matched to a gene: 7. This CDR3 spans 15 amino acids. Germline values: CDR1 PRHDT, CDR2 FYEKMQ (reference sequence). The CDR3: CASSLTGLANYEQYF. Written as DNA, the CDR3 is TGTGCCAGCAGCCTCACGGGACTAGCGAACTACGAGCAGTACTTC.

CDR3: CASSFTGDSYEQYF. The CDR3 bases are TGTGCCAGCAGTTTTACAGGGGACTCCTACGAGCAGTACTTC. This chain joins TRBV2 and TRBJ2-7; TRBD1 agrees at 7 bases. The germline CDR1 and CDR2 sequences are SNHLY and FYNNEI. With 5 bases clipped from V and 0 bases from J, the junction kept 4 bases outside the gene matches. CDR3 length: 14 residues.

The rearrangement uses TRBV6-1 and TRBJ2-3; 12 bases are shared with TRBD1. From germline, CDR1 is MNHNS and CDR2 SASEGT. The V segment lost 7 bases and the J segment 4 bases; nucleotides outside the gene matches: 6. CDR3 length equals 15 residues. DNA of the CDR3: TGTGCCAGCACACCGGGACAGGGGGCCTCAGATACGCAGTATTTT. Translated, it gives CASTPGQGASDTQYF.

CDR3 nucleotide sequence: TGTGCCAGCTCACGGCGCGTCTCCTACAATGAGCAGTTCTTC. Its translation: CASSRRVSYNEQFF. The chain combines TRBV18 with TRBJ2-1; D is unresolved. The length of the CDR3 is 14 residues. V was trimmed by 4 bases and J by 0 bases, leaving 7 bases between them. The V gene's germline CDR1 is KGHSH and CDR2 LQKENI.

The sample holds one count of this clone. The V and J genes are TRBV7-8 and TRBJ1-4; 7 bases are shared with TRBD1. CDR1 SGHVS and CDR2 FQNEAQ come from the germline V gene. J was trimmed by 4 bases and V by 5 bases; bases with no gene match: 4. The length of the CDR3 is 14 residues. In nucleotides, the CDR3 is TGTGCCAGCAGCCAGACAGGGATTAATGAAAAACTGTTTTTT. This translates into CASSQTGINEKLFF. The full variable domain, with the rest looked up from reference TRBV7-8 and TRBJ1-4, is GAGVSQSPRYKVAKRGQDVALRCDPISGHVSLFWYQQALGQGPEFLTYFQNEAQLDKSGLPSDRFFAERPEGSVSTLKIQRTQQEDSAVYLCASSQTGINEKLFFGSGTQLSVL.

The V call is TRBV19, the J call TRBJ2-1, with 11 bases lining up with TRBD2. CDR1 and CDR2 (germline): LNHDA, SQIVND (reference sequence). V dropped 4 bases and J dropped 2; count of bases not matched to a gene: 4. The CDR3 runs to 16 residues. This CDR3 reads CASSKRLAGPYNEQFF. The CDR3 region has the DNA TGTGCCAGTAGTAAAAGACTAGCGGGGCCCTACAATGAGCAGTTCTTC.

This CDR3 is CASRTGPTQYF. The CDR3 DNA reads TGTGCCAGCAGGACGGGCCCTACGCAGTATTTT. This rearrangement joins TRBV27 to TRBJ2-3, with no clear D. Trimming shortened V by 6 bases and J by 8 bases, and 9 bases separated the two germline ends. The CDR3 totals 11 residues. Germline V gene data show CDR1 as MNHEY and CDR2 as SMNVEV (reference sequence).

V usage is TRBV9 and J usage is TRBJ1-2, with D unresolved. Trimming removed 0 bases at V and 3 bases at J, with 12 bases between. This CDR3 spans 15 amino acids. The germline V gene encodes CDR1 SGDLS and CDR2 YYNGEE. This chain's CDR3 is CASSVGQSKHYGYTF. In nucleotides, the CDR3 is TGTGCCAGCAGCGTAGGGCAGTCTAAACACTATGGCTACACCTTC.

The chain joins TRBV9 to TRBJ2-1, with 7 bases identical to TRBD2. The CDR3 length is 16 residues. The V gene's germline CDR1 is SGDLS and CDR2 YYNGEE. The V gene end was trimmed by 3 bases and the J gene end by 5 bases; junction bases not matched to a gene: 11. DNA for the CDR3: TGTGCCAGCAGCGACCCAGCAGCGGGACCGAACAATGAGCAGTTCTTC. It translates to CASSDPAAGPNNEQFF.

The CDR3 spells CASSIGPNNEQFF. CDR3 nucleotides: TGTGCCAGTAGTATTGGTCCGAACAATGAGCAGTTCTTC. This sequence joins TRBV19 and TRBJ2-1; D call uncertain. Germline assignment: CDR1 LNHDA and CDR2 SQIVND (reference sequence). Trimming shortened V by 3 bases and J by 5 bases, and 8 bases separated the two germline ends. The length of the CDR3 is 13 residues.